The present T cell receptor beta chain was sequenced within a study of blood T cell repertoires in COVID-19. Using immunoSEQ multiplex PCR, the repertoire was profiled, and TCRdb retains in-frame clones only, with some absent. The data show 250,000 to 400,000 clones, with more than 90% seen just once and around 2.7% held by the top ten. The TCR sequence derives from a man in his 60s who had recovered from COVID-19. Specimen: PBMCs or T cells enriched from blood (not recorded which).

The CDR3 DNA sequence: TGTGCCAGCAGCCCGGGTTCCGGGGAGCTGTTTTTT. It yields the protein CASSPGSGELFF. The V and J genes are TRBV3-1 (or the pseudogene TRBV3-2) and TRBJ2-2, with no clear D. From germline, CDR1 is LGHDT and CDR2 YNNKEL (reference sequence). V gave up 4 bases and J gave up 6 bases, with 6 bases separating them. The CDR3 contains 12 residues.